This is a list of T cell receptor beta chains from one sample in a study of vaccination and CD4 T cells after COVID-19. Their antigens are not known. TCRdb ran MiXCR on the PCR reads and lists one entry per CDR3 protein. The table includes about 14,000 distinct CDR3 sequences, around half detected once. The sequencing sample was made of CD4+ T cells from blood, cultured in vitro. The receptors derive from a human donor who had recovered from COVID-19. CDR3s include the opening cysteine and the closing phenylalanine or tryptophan. The order of the fields is J gene, clone size, D gene, V gene, CDR3 protein, CDR3 DNA. D genes are given only for firm matches. The size of a clone is reported for some rows only, either as once, few or many, or as a class for expanded clones.

>TRBJ2-3|once|TRBD1|TRBV6-2/TRBV6-3
CASSYGTGSDTQYF
TGTGCCAGCAGTTACGGGACAGGGTCAGATACGCAGTATTTT
>TRBJ2-7|NA|TRBD2|TRBV2
CASSEGLAGVGEQYF
TGTGCCAGCAGTGAAGGACTAGCGGGAGTGGGCGAGCAGTACTTC
>TRBJ1-5|NA|TRBD1|TRBV30
CAWSVRTGQPQHF
TGTGCCTGGAGTGTTAGGACAGGCCAGCCCCAGCATTTT
>TRBJ2-1|NA|NA|TRBV12-3/TRBV12-4
CASSPRKPEQFF
TGTGCCAGCAGTCCACGGAAGCCTGAGCAGTTCTTC
>TRBJ2-3|NA|NA|TRBV5-1
CASSPQADTQYF
TGCGCCAGCAGCCCCCAGGCCGATACGCAGTATTTT
>TRBJ2-7|NA|TRBD2|TRBV7-9
CASSTSGRGDEQYF
TGTGCCAGCAGCACTAGCGGGAGAGGGGACGAGCAGTACTTC
>TRBJ2-2|NA|NA|TRBV20-1
CSARPGAPGPTAGELFF
TGCAGTGCTAGACCGGGGGCGCCAGGCCCAACCGCCGGGGAGCTGTTTTTT
>TRBJ2-3|NA|NA|TRBV20-1
CSASLAEGSDTQYF
TGCAGTGCTAGTCTCGCCGAGGGTTCAGATACGCAGTATTTT
>TRBJ2-2|NA|NA|TRBV9
CASSVTPGSGELFF
TGTGCCAGCAGCGTAACGCCGGGAAGCGGGGAGCTGTTTTTT
>TRBJ1-3|NA|TRBD1|TRBV7-6
CASSSGTGRRGNTIYF
TGTGCCAGCAGCTCCGGGACAGGGAGGAGAGGAAACACCATATATTTT
>TRBJ2-7|NA|TRBD2|TRBV27
CASRREAAYEQYF
TGTGCCAGCAGGCGGGAGGCAGCCTACGAGCAGTACTTC
>TRBJ1-6|few|NA|TRBV20-1
CSARSAPKGYNSPLHF
TGCAGTGCTAGATCGGCCCCCAAGGGGTATAATTCACCCCTCCACTTT
>TRBJ1-2|NA|NA|TRBV29-1
CSVVDGYTF
TGCAGCGTCGTGGATGGCTACACCTTC
>TRBJ1-5|NA|TRBD1|TRBV10-1
CASSHRQGNQPQHF
TGCGCCAGCAGTCACAGACAGGGGAATCAGCCCCAGCATTTT
>TRBJ2-5|NA|NA|TRBV6-1
CASSHPGFGAQYF
TGTGCCAGCAGCCACCCAGGGTTCGGGGCCCAGTACTTC
>TRBJ2-2|once|NA|TRBV7-3
CASSLIGVTGELFF
TGTGCCAGCAGCTTAATAGGGGTCACCGGGGAGCTGTTTTTT
>TRBJ2-1|NA|NA|TRBV4-3
CASSQDSWGPTSYNEQFF
TGCGCCAGCAGCCAAGATTCCTGGGGCCCAACCTCCTACAATGAGCAGTTCTTC
>TRBJ2-7|NA|NA|TRBV6-1
CASTRGPSGEQYF
TGTGCCAGCACCCGGGGCCCCTCGGGCGAGCAGTACTTC
>TRBJ2-3|few|TRBD2|TRBV20-1
CSAKRSGEGLALDTQYF
TGCAGTGCTAAGAGGTCAGGAGAGGGACTAGCGCTAGATACGCAGTATTTT
>TRBJ1-3|NA|NA|TRBV20-1
CSAPSAFPGNTIYF
TGCAGTGCTCCGAGTGCCTTCCCTGGAAACACCATATATTTT
>TRBJ1-2|few|TRBD1|TRBV19
CASKDPGQAYGYTF
TGTGCCAGTAAGGATCCGGGACAGGCCTATGGCTACACCTTC
>TRBJ2-1|once|NA|TRBV4-1
CASSQGHTRSYNEQFF
TGCGCCAGCAGCCAAGGGCACACTCGCTCCTACAATGAGCAGTTCTTC
>TRBJ2-5|NA|TRBD1|TRBV11-1
CASSLVGGQVQETQYF
TGTGCCAGCAGCTTAGTGGGGGGACAGGTACAAGAGACCCAGTACTTC
>TRBJ2-2|NA|NA|TRBV2
CASEFKPRDLTGELFF
TGTGCCAGCGAATTTAAACCTAGGGATTTAACCGGGGAGCTGTTTTTT
>TRBJ2-7|few|TRBD2|TRBV20-1
CSARDLLTSGSSYEQYF
TGCAGTGCTAGAGACCTCTTAACTAGCGGGAGTTCCTACGAGCAGTACTTC
>TRBJ2-7|NA|TRBD1|TRBV24-1
CATSDPDRGDYEQYF
TGTGCCACCAGTGACCCCGACAGGGGGGACTACGAGCAGTACTTC
>TRBJ2-1|NA|TRBD2|TRBV19
CASSIAGLAKYNEQFF
TGTGCCAGTAGTATAGCAGGACTAGCGAAATACAATGAGCAGTTCTTC
>TRBJ1-5|once|NA|TRBV14
CASSQGINQPQHF
TGTGCCAGCAGCCAAGGGATCAATCAGCCCCAGCATTTT
>TRBJ2-7|NA|NA|TRBV21-1
CASSRGPGGGHSYEQYF
TGTGCCAGCAGCAGGGGTCCCGGGGGCGGACATTCCTACGAGCAGTACTTC
>TRBJ2-2|NA|NA|TRBV18
CASSPGPNTGELFF
TGTGCCAGCTCACCGGGCCCGAACACCGGGGAGCTGTTTTTT
>TRBJ2-2|few|NA|TRBV6-1
CASRHRDGANTGELFF
TGTGCCAGCAGACACAGGGACGGAGCGAACACCGGGGAGCTGTTTTTT
>TRBJ1-2|NA|TRBD1|TRBV28
CASSLEGTVANYGYTF
TGTGCCAGCAGTTTGGAGGGGACAGTCGCTAACTATGGCTACACCTTC
>TRBJ2-7|NA|NA|TRBV30
CAWSMRGGHTYEQYF
TGTGCCTGGAGTATGAGAGGGGGGCACACCTACGAGCAGTACTTC
>TRBJ2-3|NA|NA|TRBV7-8
CASSRSRVKQYF
TGTGCCAGCAGCCGATCTAGGGTGAAGCAGTATTTT
>TRBJ2-5|NA|NA|TRBV10-3
CAISDFADETQYF
TGTGCCATCAGTGACTTTGCAGATGAGACCCAGTACTTC
>TRBJ1-1|once|NA|TRBV20-1
CSARVPGAGGTEAFF
TGCAGTGCTAGGGTGCCAGGGGCCGGAGGCACTGAAGCTTTCTTT
>TRBJ2-1|NA|TRBD2|TRBV27
CASRSGTSYNEQFF
TGTGCCAGCCGTAGCGGGACGTCCTACAATGAGCAGTTCTTC
>TRBJ2-5|NA|TRBD2|TRBV7-6
CASSWGLAGDQETQYF
TGTGCCAGCAGCTGGGGACTAGCGGGAGACCAAGAGACCCAGTACTTC
>TRBJ1-2|NA|TRBD1|TRBV20-1
CSARGGQVRYGYTF
TGCAGTGCTAGAGGGGGACAGGTTCGATATGGCTACACCTTC
>TRBJ2-2|NA|TRBD2|TRBV27
CASRGLAKRVGELFF
TGTGCCAGCAGGGGACTAGCCAAAAGAGTCGGGGAGCTGTTTTTT
>TRBJ2-3|NA|TRBD2|TRBV2
CASSRLAGGTDTQYF
TGTGCCAGCAGCCGACTAGCGGGCGGGACAGATACGCAGTATTTT
>TRBJ2-2|few|NA|TRBV7-3
CASSLVPGGGTGELFF
TGTGCCAGCAGCCTAGTTCCTGGGGGCGGCACCGGGGAGCTGTTTTTT
>TRBJ1-1|few|TRBD1|TRBV2
CASSGPGGRNTEAFF
TGTGCCAGCAGCGGACCAGGGGGTAGGAACACTGAAGCTTTCTTT
>TRBJ2-7|NA|NA|TRBV20-1
CSASPGTSRIPYEQYF
TGCAGTGCTAGTCCCGGGACGTCCAGAATACCCTACGAGCAGTACTTC
>TRBJ2-3|NA|NA|TRBV7-2
CASSPLGSTDTQYF
TGTGCCAGCAGCCCCCTAGGTAGCACAGATACGCAGTATTTT
>TRBJ1-6|few|TRBD1|TRBV5-4
CASSRDRANNSPLHF
TGTGCCAGCAGCCGGGACAGGGCGAATAATTCACCCCTCCACTTT
>TRBJ1-6|few|TRBD1|TRBV6-1
CASRPRGQGPDGSPLHF
TGTGCCAGCAGGCCCCGGGGACAGGGCCCAGACGGCTCACCCCTCCACTTT
>TRBJ2-5|NA|TRBD2|TRBV5-4
CASSSPGVVGGPEETQYF
TGTGCCAGCAGCTCTCCGGGGGTAGTGGGAGGGCCGGAAGAGACCCAGTACTTC
>TRBJ2-3|NA|NA|TRBV6-1
CATWGASRGVTDTQYF
TGTGCCACATGGGGGGCTAGCAGGGGTGTCACAGATACGCAGTATTTT
>TRBJ2-7|few|TRBD1|TRBV27
CASSPTYRGNTYEQYF
TGTGCCAGCAGTCCAACCTACAGGGGGAATACCTACGAGCAGTACTTC
>TRBJ1-2|NA|NA|TRBV27
CASSPQGLGNYGYTF
TGTGCCAGCAGCCCCCAGGGACTTGGTAACTATGGCTACACCTTC